This is a list of T cell receptor beta chains from one sample in a study of T-cell reconstitution after alpha-beta-depleted transplantation in children. TCRdb called the PCR reads again in MiXCR, with one record for every CDR3 protein. The table has 700,000 to 950,000 distinct CDR3 sequences, 16% seen once; the top ten hold around 5.3%. The specimen comprised PBMCs, mostly from graft donor cells, sampled 360 days after TCRalphabeta/CD19-depleted stem cell transplant. The source is a male patient younger than 18 who had a stem cell transplant for acute lymphoblastic leukemia, so the T cells may come from the graft donor. Each CDR3 is given without its conserved first and last residue.

j_call,v_call,cdr3_aa
TRBJ2-7,TRBV12-3/TRBV12-4,ASSRWGGTYEQY
TRBJ2-1,TRBV5-1,ASSSYPGQEGNEQF
TRBJ2-7,TRBV20-1,SASAPGGRGSGGSYEQY
TRBJ1-1,TRBV7-9,ASTRLQNTEAF
TRBJ1-1,TRBV20-1,SAGTGMHTEAF
TRBJ2-7,TRBV15,ATSREGHPAYEQY
TRBJ2-2,TRBV20-1,SASLQLSGELF
TRBJ1-1,TRBV11-2,ASSRTGGLYSEAF
TRBJ2-1,TRBV12-3/TRBV12-4,ASWPGLAGGGPLNEQF
TRBJ2-1,TRBV12-3/TRBV12-4,ASSLRSGRLEQF
TRBJ2-2,TRBV5-1,ASSRTSGNTGELF
TRBJ2-7,TRBV27,ASSLYGGLGTYEQY
TRBJ1-4,TRBV19,ASSSWNEKLF
TRBJ2-7,TRBV18,ASSADRGMYEQY
TRBJ1-2,TRBV7-9,ASSPGRGPYGYT
TRBJ2-7,TRBV12-3/TRBV12-4,ASSFRELYEQY
TRBJ2-1,TRBV29-1,SAPTSGKTPYYNEQF
TRBJ2-2,TRBV4-1,ASSQPRISGELF
TRBJ2-4,TRBV7-6,ASSPTGAGLGNIQY